Listed here are 27 T cell receptor beta chains from one sample, sequenced in a study of T cell repertoires in cytomegalovirus infection. TCRdb itself ran the reads through MiXCR, one entry per CDR3 protein. Of tens of thousands of distinct CDR3 sequences in the sample, roughly 18% were seen once. Their antigen targets remain unknown. The specimen comprised CD8+ T cells from cultured PBMCs, sampled from culture after CMV antigen stimulation. Every receptor here comes from a human donor in good health (CMV status not recorded). Some clones in this sample may be carry-over from other donors' samples.

The chain links TRBV5-1 to TRBJ2-3; a possible D gene is TRBD2 (6 bases). Trimming pared 1 base from V and 2 bases from J, leaving 14 bases between. Per germline, CDR1 SGHRS and CDR2 YFSETQ. There are 16 residues in the CDR3. The CDR3 loop is CASSLTGTLYTDTQYF. The CDR3 coding sequence is TGCGCCAGCAGCTTGACCGGGACTTTATACACAGATACGCAGTATTTT.

This clonotype was observed a handful of times. V is TRBV2 and J is TRBJ1-5; D is unclear. The V gene's germline CDR1 is SNHLY and CDR2 FYNNEI. V was trimmed by 2 bases and J by 3 bases, leaving 17 bases between them. This CDR3 is 17 amino acids long. CDR3 sequence (DNA): TGTGCCAGCAGTGAATTCCCTCCGGTGACCATCAATCAGCCCCAGCATTTT. This encodes CASSEFPPVTINQPQHF.

This clonotype was seen many times. In DNA form, the CDR3 reads TGTGCCAGCAGCGAGAGGGGGGGACTAGCGGGCGCGGGGGAGACCCAGTACTTC. Amino acids: CASSERGGLAGAGETQYF. The J gene is TRBJ2-5, the V gene TRBV9; 12 nucleotides agree with TRBD2. The CDR3 runs 18 residues. The junction had 14 bases not matched to a gene; V was cut back by 3 bases and J by 5 bases. CDR1 is SGDLS, CDR2 YYNGEE, per germline.

The chain employs TRBV4-3 and TRBJ1-6, with 8 bases fitting TRBD1. This CDR3 region has 15 residues. With 0 bases clipped from V and 9 bases from J, the junction kept 4 bases outside the gene matches. Germline loops: CDR1 LGHNA, CDR2 YSLEER. This CDR3 is CASSQDQGAVSPLHF. CDR3 DNA sequence: TGCGCCAGCAGCCAAGATCAGGGGGCGGTTTCACCCCTCCACTTT.

The chain couples TRBV19 to TRBJ2-7, with 12 positions matching TRBD2. The ends lost 5 bases at V and 6 bases at J; junction bases unmatched: 2. Germline-derived CDR1 and CDR2 are LNHDA and SQIVND (reference sequence). The CDR3 extends over 13 amino acids. The CDR3, as DNA: TGTGCCAGTAGTTCGGGACTAGCGGGCGAGCAGTACTTC. This gives the protein CASSSGLAGEQYF.

V usage is TRBV11-1 and J usage is TRBJ2-3; 8 bases map to TRBD2. The V and J ends lost 2 bases and 0 bases, in that order; junction bases with no gene match: 4. The CDR3 has 16 residues. Germline values: CDR1 SGHAT, CDR2 FQDESV (reference sequence). The chain's CDR3 is CASSLFQRGSTDTQYF. The CDR3 DNA follows: TGTGCCAGCAGCTTATTCCAGCGGGGGAGCACAGATACGCAGTATTTT.

This clonotype has at least ten counts. The chain has TRBV7-6 and TRBJ1-6; 10 bases align to TRBD1. The CDR3 is 17 residues long. CDR1 SGHVS and CDR2 FNYEAQ come from the germline V gene. Trimming cost V 1 base and J 5 bases; bases outside gene matches: 5. This CDR3 reads CASSLGSGTGDNSPLHF. CDR3 nucleotides: TGTGCCAGCAGCTTAGGGAGCGGGACAGGGGATAATTCACCCCTCCACTTT. Using reference TRBV7-6 and TRBJ1-6 for the parts outside the CDR3, the full variable domain is GAGVSQSPRYKVTKRGQDVALRCDPISGHVSLYWYRQALGQGPEFLTYFNYEAQQDKSGLPNDRFSAERPEGSISTLTIQRTEQRDSAMYRCASSLGSGTGDNSPLHFGNGTRLTVT.

In its sample, this clonotype was seen many times. The chain recombines TRBV2 with TRBJ2-7, with D possibly TRBD1 on 5 matching bases. The V and J ends lost 3 bases and 5 bases respectively, with 17 bases between them. This CDR3 is 15 amino acids long. CDR1 is SNHLY and CDR2 is FYNNEI in the germline V gene. The CDR3 is CASSDRGSGLDEQYF. The CDR3 DNA is TGTGCCAGCAGTGACAGAGGTTCAGGGCTCGACGAGCAGTACTTC. Combining the CDR3 with reference TRBV2 and TRBJ2-7 gives the whole variable domain EPEVTQTPSHQVTQMGQEVILRCVPISNHLYFYWYRQILGQKVEFLVSFYNNEISEKSEIFDDQFSVERPDGSNFTLKIRSTKLEDSAMYFCASSDRGSGLDEQYFGPGTRLTVT.

This clonotype showed up just a few times. J is TRBJ2-1 and V is TRBV5-1, with D uncertain. Germline CDR1 reads SGHRS; CDR2 reads YFSETQ. CDR3 length: 13 amino acids. Trimming cost V 5 bases and J 5 bases, with 11 bases left between them. CDR3 loop: CASSSTGNNEQFF. In DNA form, the CDR3 reads TGCGCCAGCAGTTCAACGGGTAACAATGAGCAGTTCTTC.

The DNA of the CDR3 is TGTGCCAGCAGCTTTGGCCCAGCCGCCGAGCAGTACTTC. This codes for CASSFGPAAEQYF. The chain carries TRBV11-2 and TRBJ2-7; D is unclear. The CDR3 consists of 13 residues. V was cut by 3 bases and J by 6 bases, with 12 bases left in between. Germline V gene data show CDR1 as SGHAT and CDR2 as FQNNGV.

In its sample, this clonotype was seen many times. V is TRBV7-2 and J is TRBJ1-5, with D unresolved. The CDR3 contains 15 residues. Germline loops: CDR1 SGHTA, CDR2 FQGNSA. V was clipped by 2 bases and J by 0 bases, with 8 bases between them. In DNA, the CDR3 is TGTGCCAGCAGCTTAAACTTCAATAGCAATCAGCCCCAGCATTTT. Its protein product is CASSLNFNSNQPQHF.

This clonotype has at least ten counts. The chain is built from TRBV6-1 and TRBJ2-7, with D unclear. Trimming stripped 5 bases from V and 0 bases from J, with 8 bases between. Germline V lookup: CDR1 MNHNS, CDR2 SASEGT. The CDR3 totals 13 residues. CDR3 region: CASSSPNSYEQYF. The CDR3 region has the DNA TGTGCCAGCAGTTCTCCGAACTCCTACGAGCAGTACTTC.

Regarding this clonotype: This may be a read error: a much more frequent sequence differs by one nucleotide. The V and J genes are TRBV28 and TRBJ2-1; D could derive from TRBD1 or TRBD2 (7 bases each). This CDR3 is 16 amino acids long. Germline V gene data show CDR1 as MDHEN and CDR2 as SYDVKM. This chain's CDR3 is CTSGSYRGGGYNEQFF. The CDR3, as DNA: TGTACCAGCGGGTCGTACAGGGGAGGGGGATACAATGAGCAGTTCTTC.

The rearrangement joins TRBV7-9 to TRBJ2-3; the D is unclear. CDR3 size: 12 residues. Germline assignment: CDR1 SEHNR and CDR2 FQNEAQ (reference sequence). V dropped 1 base and J dropped 4 bases, with 3 bases sitting between them. The CDR3 loop reads CASSLGPDTQYF. The CDR3 DNA reads TGTGCCAGCAGCTTAGGACCAGATACGCAGTATTTT.

This clonotype came up a few times. The chain joins TRBV27 to TRBJ2-1; 7 nucleotides line up with TRBD2. The CDR3 consists of 14 residues. Germline-derived CDR1 and CDR2 are MNHEY and SMNVEV (reference sequence). V shed 6 bases, J shed 0 bases, and the junction held 2 bases outside the gene matches. The CDR3 reads CASSSGTSYNEQFF. The DNA of the CDR3 is TGTGCCAGCAGCAGCGGGACCTCCTACAATGAGCAGTTCTTC.

In its sample, this clonotype was seen a few times. The gene calls are TRBV11-2 and TRBJ2-7; 7 nucleotides line up with TRBD1. Per germline, CDR1 SGHAT and CDR2 FQNNGV. There are 13 residues in the CDR3. The trim removed 3 bases at V and 6 bases at J, leaving 5 bases unmatched. This CDR3 reads CASSLTGYGEQYF. In DNA form, the CDR3 reads TGTGCCAGCAGCTTGACAGGGTACGGCGAGCAGTACTTC.

In this sample, this clonotype turned up many times. V gene TRBV7-8 combines with J gene TRBJ2-3; 12 nucleotides match TRBD1. The CDR3 has 16 residues. Germline V gene lookup returns CDR1 SGHVS and CDR2 FQNEAQ. Losses at the gene ends were 4 bases for V and 6 bases for J; bases not matched to a gene: 8. The chain's CDR3 is CASSSDPGQGADTQYF. The CDR3 DNA reads as TGTGCCAGCAGCTCTGACCCGGGACAGGGGGCTGATACGCAGTATTTT.

The chain employs TRBV6-5 and TRBJ2-4; D possibly corresponds to TRBD2 (7 bases). This CDR3 contains 17 residues. Germline CDR1 and CDR2: MNHEY and SVGAGI. The ends were cut back, 8 bases at V and 0 bases at J, with 20 bases in the middle. The CDR3 DNA is TGTGCCAGCGGAAGGGGGTCTAGCGGACTAGCCAAAAACATTCAGTACTTC. This codes for CASGRGSSGLAKNIQYF.

The chain combines TRBV20-1 with TRBJ2-1; D is uncertain. CDR1 and CDR2 (germline): DFQATT, SNEGSKA (reference sequence). V gave up 3 bases and J gave up 6 bases, with 12 bases separating them. This CDR3 spans 13 amino acids. CDR3 sequence reads: CSASFALRNEQFF. The CDR3 region has the DNA TGCAGTGCTAGCTTCGCGCTGCGCAATGAGCAGTTCTTC.

This clonotype has a handful of counts. This chain links TRBV4-2 with TRBJ1-3; D is unresolved. Trimming cost V 1 base and J 5 bases, with 9 bases left between them. CDR1 and CDR2 from the germline V gene are LGHNA and YNFKEQ. CDR3 length: 14 residues. The CDR3 reads CASSQGGDRNTIYF. As DNA, the CDR3 is TGTGCCAGCAGCCAAGGCGGGGATAGAAACACCATATATTTT.

This clonotype was seen repeatedly, ten times or more. The chain is built from TRBV3-1 and TRBJ2-7; D gene ambiguous. Germline V gene sequence: CDR1 LGHDT, CDR2 YNNKEL (reference sequence). The CDR3 runs to 14 residues. The V and J ends lost 6 bases and 0 bases respectively, with 12 bases between them. This CDR3 reads CASSAGSVSYEQYF. The CDR3, as DNA: TGTGCCAGCAGTGCCGGGTCCGTCTCCTACGAGCAGTACTTC.

There are many counts of this clonotype. This chain joins TRBV6-5 and TRBJ1-6; 12 nucleotides agree with TRBD1. Germline V gene data show CDR1 as MNHEY and CDR2 as SVGAGI. Trimming removed 6 bases from V and 10 bases from J; junction bases left unmatched: 10. The CDR3 consists of 16 residues. In nucleotides, the CDR3 is TGTGCCAGCAGGGCCGGGACAGGGGGCGCGGAATCACCCCTCCACTTT. As protein: CASRAGTGGAESPLHF.

The chain uses TRBV12-3 or TRBV12-4 and TRBJ1-5, with D possibly matching TRBD1 (5 bases). The germline V and J ends were trimmed by 5 bases and 6 bases, with 17 bases remaining between them. This CDR3 is built from 15 residues. CDR3 residues: CASSQHRDRTQPQHF. Written as DNA, the CDR3 is TGTGCCAGCAGTCAACATCGGGACCGAACTCAGCCCCAGCATTTT.

This clonotype has ten or more counts. V gene TRBV7-8 combines with J gene TRBJ2-5; 9 nucleotides line up with TRBD2. Germline values: CDR1 SGHVS, CDR2 FQNEAQ. The trim removed 2 bases at V and 2 bases at J, leaving 9 bases unmatched. The CDR3 runs to 17 residues. CDR3 sequence reads: CASSLRVLAGPQETQYF. Here the CDR3 DNA reads TGTGCCAGCAGCTTACGGGTCCTAGCGGGACCGCAAGAGACCCAGTACTTC.

This clonotype was recorded at least ten times. One junction end disagrees with the germline gene, perhaps due to a read error. The J gene is TRBJ2-1, the V gene TRBV7-7; D is possibly TRBD2 (5 bases). The germline V gene has CDR1 SSHAT and CDR2 FNYEAQ (reference sequence). The CDR3 runs 15 residues. CDR3 nucleotide sequence: TGTGCTAGCAGCTTAGGGAGCGGTTCCTACAATGAGCAGTTCTTC. Protein product: CASSLGSGSYNEQFF.

This clonotype was counted many times. This rearrangement joins TRBV13 to TRBJ2-1, with TRBD2 matching 10 bases. The CDR3 has 15 amino acids. The trim removed 1 base at V and 4 bases at J, leaving 1 base unmatched. Germline V gene sequence: CDR1 PRHDT, CDR2 FYEKMQ (reference sequence). The CDR3 spells CASSLEAGGYNEQFF. The CDR3 DNA is TGTGCCAGCAGCTTAGAAGCGGGGGGGTACAATGAGCAGTTCTTC.

CDR3 coding DNA: TGTGCCAGCAGCAGGGGACTTAGCACAGATACGCAGTATTTT. It codes for CASSRGLSTDTQYF. The J gene is TRBJ2-3, the V gene TRBV11-2, with D maybe TRBD2 (6 bases). The CDR3 spans 14 residues. Per the germline V gene, CDR1 is SGHAT and CDR2 is FQNNGV. V was clipped by 5 bases and J by 0 bases, with 9 bases between them.